This record concerns one T cell receptor (beta chain) sequence. The germline CDR1 and CDR2 sequences are SGDLS and YYNGEE. The CDR3 totals 15 residues. Between the trimmed V and J ends, which lost 2 bases and 4 bases, there was a span of 13 bases. Time point: after neoadjuvant nivolumab, at surgical resection. These data are taken from a study of neoadjuvant anti-PD-1 for oral cavity cancer. TCRdb keeps only in-frame clones here, not all; method: immunoSEQ multiplex PCR. Among 68,000 or so clones listed, about 88% were seen once. The sequenced sample was PBMCs, obtained after nivolumab (anti-PD-1) treatment. The clonotype originates from a person aged 40 to 85 with oral cavity squamous cell carcinoma. J is TRBJ2-1 and V is TRBV9; unclear D gene. The CDR3 sequence: CASSVSGADYNEQFF. CDR3 sequence (DNA): TGTGCCAGCAGCGTTTCTGGAGCCGATTACAATGAGCAGTTCTTC.